A selection of T cell receptor beta chains follows, all from one sample in a study of a mutant IDH1 vaccine in newly diagnosed glioma. Profiling relied on immunoSEQ multiplex PCR, and the TCRdb table lists in-frame clones only, not all of them. The table includes about 35,000 clones, about 80% detected once. The material was peripheral blood mononuclear cells (PBMCs), obtained from a glioma patient treated with radiotherapy, temozolomide or both. These receptors were taken from a man in his forties or fifties with glioma. Some clones in this sample may be carry-over from other donors' samples. The CDR3 runs from the conserved cysteine through the conserved F or W. The order of the fields is V gene, J gene, clone size, D gene, CDR3 protein, CDR3 DNA. A D gene is named only where the DNA matches it firmly. The listing skips clone size in some rows; elsewhere it reads once, few, many or a size class.

TRBV11-1	TRBJ2-7	.	TRBD1	CASSLGTGWDEQYF	TGTGCCAGCAGCTTAGGGACAGGTTGGGACGAGCAGTACTTC
TRBV5-1	TRBJ1-2	.	TRBD1	CASSLAGGGDGYTF	TGCGCCAGCAGCTTGGCAGGGGGCGGCGATGGCTACACCTTC
TRBV7-8	TRBJ2-7	few	.	CASSTGTQSSYEQYF	TGTGCCAGCAGTACCGGGACACAGAGCTCCTACGAGCAGTACTTC
TRBV14	TRBJ2-3	.	.	CASSQGRLDTQYF	TGTGCCAGCAGCCAAGGAAGATTGGATACGCAGTATTTT
TRBV5-1	TRBJ1-6	.	.	CASSLNSVDSPLHF	TGCGCCAGCAGCTTGAACAGCGTAGATTCACCCCTCCACTTT
TRBV7-2	TRBJ2-4	.	.	CASSTRTVQYF	TGTGCCAGCAGCACCAGGACGGTTCAGTACTTC
TRBV6-1	TRBJ2-7	.	.	CASSERLYGRVEQYF	TGTGCCAGCAGTGAACGGTTATATGGGCGGGTCGAGCAGTACTTC
TRBV19	TRBJ1-5	.	.	CASSVGARRSNQPQHF	TGTGCCAGTAGCGTGGGGGCCCGCCGTTCCAATCAGCCCCAGCATTTT
TRBV14	TRBJ2-3	.	.	CASSPIRDTQYF	TGTGCCAGCAGCCCTATAAGGGATACGCAGTATTTT
TRBV19	TRBJ1-4	.	TRBD1	CASHRGRPTNEKLFF	TGTGCCTCACACAGGGGGCGGCCAACTAATGAAAAACTGTTTTTT
TRBV6-1	TRBJ2-7	.	.	CASSEGKGADEQYF	TGTGCCAGCAGTGAAGGTAAGGGAGCGGACGAGCAGTACTTC
TRBV11-3	TRBJ2-1	few	TRBD2	CASSSLKGGGTYEQFF	TGTGCCAGCAGCTCCCTTAAGGGCGGGGGAACCTATGAGCAGTTCTTC
TRBV14	TRBJ2-3	.	.	CASSQDRAGADTQYF	TGTGCCAGCAGCCAAGATAGGGCGGGCGCGGATACGCAGTATTTT
TRBV2	TRBJ1-1	.	.	CARDTTNTEAFF	TGTGCCAGAGACACTACGAACACTGAAGCTTTCTTT
TRBV2	TRBJ2-7	.	TRBD2	CASSELAGTPYEQYF	TGTGCCAGCAGTGAACTAGCGGGGACCCCCTACGAGCAGTACTTC
TRBV21-1	TRBJ2-7	.	.	CASSTPGHPYEQYF	TGTGCCAGCAGCACCCCGGGACACCCCTACGAGCAGTACTTC
TRBV5-1	TRBJ2-1	.	TRBD1	CASSPPGQGDSYNEQFF	TGCGCCAGCAGCCCTCCCGGACAGGGGGACTCCTACAATGAGCAGTTCTTC
TRBV7-2	TRBJ1-5	.	.	CASSSGRLDDPQHF	TGTGCCAGCAGCTCTGGACGGCTCGACGACCCCCAGCATTTT
TRBV29-1	TRBJ2-1	.	TRBD1	CSVDLKGARNEQFF	TGCAGCGTTGACCTTAAGGGGGCGAGGAATGAGCAGTTCTTC
TRBV6-5	TRBJ2-7	.	.	CATSRGLSSSYEQYF	TGTGCCACGAGTCGCGGTCTCTCGAGCTCCTACGAGCAGTACTTC
TRBV6-1	TRBJ1-5	.	.	CASSEAGGRSNQPQHF	TGTGCCAGCAGTGAGGCGGGGGGCAGGAGCAATCAGCCCCAGCATTTT
TRBV6-1	TRBJ1-1	few	.	CASSATENTEAFF	TGTGCCAGCAGTGCGACAGAGAACACTGAAGCTTTCTTT
TRBV2	TRBJ1-2	.	.	CASVQGNYGYTF	TGTGCCAGCGTCCAGGGGAACTATGGCTACACCTTC
TRBV6-6	TRBJ2-3	.	.	CASSYSKRDRTDTQYF	TGTGCCAGCAGTTACTCGAAACGGGACCGCACAGATACGCAGTATTTT
TRBV5-5	TRBJ1-5	.	.	CASSLGTPNQPQHF	TGTGCCAGCAGCTTGGGGACACCCAATCAGCCCCAGCATTTT
TRBV28	TRBJ1-2	.	TRBD1	CASSFSGTEGNYGYTF	TGTGCCAGCAGTTTTTCCGGGACAGAGGGTAACTATGGCTACACCTTC
TRBV7-8	TRBJ2-5	.	TRBD2	CASSLPIAGGPETQYF	TGTGCCAGCAGCTTACCAATAGCGGGGGGGCCAGAGACCCAGTACTTC
TRBV6-1	TRBJ1-2	.	.	CASSESSVYGYTF	TGTGCCAGCAGTGAGTCAAGCGTCTATGGCTACACCTTC
TRBV5-1	TRBJ2-5	.	.	CASSRQSEETQYF	TGCGCCAGCAGCCGACAGTCGGAAGAGACCCAGTACTTC
TRBV25-1	TRBJ2-2	.	.	CASRFGNTGELFF	TGTGCCAGCAGGTTCGGGAACACCGGGGAGCTGTTTTTT
TRBV28	TRBJ2-1	.	TRBD1	CASSQGQVYNEQFF	TGTGCCAGCAGTCAAGGACAGGTATACAATGAGCAGTTCTTC
TRBV9	TRBJ2-1	.	.	CASSEGWDEQFF	TGTGCCAGCAGCGAGGGGTGGGATGAGCAGTTCTTC
TRBV10-3	TRBJ2-2	.	.	CAISEGLFTGELFF	TGTGCCATCAGTGAGGGGCTGTTTACCGGGGAGCTGTTTTTT
TRBV10-3	TRBJ2-3	.	.	CAISELVAASDTQYF	TGTGCCATCAGTGAGCTGGTAGCGGCCTCAGATACGCAGTATTTT
TRBV27	TRBJ2-7	.	.	CASSAQDRPLEQYF	TGTGCCAGCAGTGCGCAGGACAGACCCTTGGAGCAGTACTTC
TRBV27	TRBJ2-2	.	TRBD2	CASRRGLAGGITGELFF	TGTGCCAGCCGTCGTGGACTAGCGGGAGGGATCACCGGGGAGCTGTTTTTT
TRBV2	TRBJ1-1	.	.	CASSTPGILLAFF	TGTGCCAGCAGTACCCCAGGGATTCTTTTAGCTTTCTTT
TRBV18	TRBJ1-3	few	TRBD1	CASSRTGVSGNTIYF	TGTGCCAGCTCACGAACAGGGGTCTCTGGAAACACCATATATTTT
TRBV9	TRBJ1-2	few	TRBD1	CASSVATGQGENMGYTF	TGTGCCAGCAGCGTAGCTACCGGACAGGGTGAGAATATGGGCTACACCTTC
TRBV30	TRBJ2-6	.	TRBD1	CAWRITGVGANVLTF	TGTGCCTGGAGAATTACAGGGGTTGGGGCCAACGTCCTGACTTTC